One T cell receptor (beta chain) is described in this entry. This sample was taken from a study of blood T cell repertoires in COVID-19. Study in general: Whether acute or convalescent, the COVID-19 samples came from the United States, Italy and Spain.

Measured with immunoSEQ multiplex PCR; TCRdb has only the in-frame clones, and not every one. The sample contains tens of thousands of clones, approximately 87% of which appear only once. The germline V and J ends were trimmed by 6 bases and 4 bases, with 12 bases remaining between them. Germline CDR1 SNHLY, CDR2 FYNNEI. The CDR3 loop spans 13 amino acids. Specimen: peripheral blood. The chain carries TRBV2 and TRBJ1-2; no clear D gene. The source of this sequence is a woman in her fifties or sixties with COVID-19, enrolled during active disease. The DNA for the CDR3 is TGTGCCAGCAGCTTCAAAAGCTCCTATGGCTACACCTTC. Translating gives CASSFKSSYGYTF.